In this sample, the clone carrying this TCR beta chain turned up once. The antigen is not known. This entry is derived from a study of tumor-infiltrating lymphocytes in primary liver carcinoma. Study at large: In every tissue type, samples returned a similar yield of roughly 3.5 to 8 million productive TCRbeta reads.

Alongside blood RNA obtained from unsorted whole blood, germline DNA was also extracted. With chronic HBV infection, the patients were also treatment-naive. The study's findings and limits: Tumors had a significantly higher top-250-clone fraction than blood (p = 0.039). Tumor region pairs shared more overlap than did tumor-adjacent and tumor-blood pairs.

V was clipped by 8 bases and J by 0 bases, with 19 bases between them. CDR1 and CDR2 from the germline V gene are MNHNS and SASEGT. The CDR3 contains 17 residues. The researchers produced TCR beta cDNA from 450 to 600 ng total RNA with a constant-region primer. What produced the TCR beta libraries was three nested multiplex PCR rounds using slightly modified ARM-PCR. Amplification in the first two PCR rounds was performed using TRBV1-TRBV30 forward primers and a C-beta reverse primer for roughly 9 cycles each. TCRdb called the multiplex PCR reads again in MiXCR, with one record for every CDR3 protein. The sample includes 300,000 to 400,000 distinct CDR3 sequences, around three fifths of them seen just once.

The rearrangement joins TRBV6-1 to TRBJ2-2, with D possibly TRBD2 on 7 matching bases. The sequenced sample was peripheral blood. The receptor was derived from a man aged 40-49 years with primary liver carcinoma and hepatitis B virus infection. This CDR3 reads CASGHGGAIANTGELFF. DNA of the CDR3: TGTGCCAGCGGTCATGGGGGGGCTATAGCGAACACCGGGGAGCTGTTTTTT.